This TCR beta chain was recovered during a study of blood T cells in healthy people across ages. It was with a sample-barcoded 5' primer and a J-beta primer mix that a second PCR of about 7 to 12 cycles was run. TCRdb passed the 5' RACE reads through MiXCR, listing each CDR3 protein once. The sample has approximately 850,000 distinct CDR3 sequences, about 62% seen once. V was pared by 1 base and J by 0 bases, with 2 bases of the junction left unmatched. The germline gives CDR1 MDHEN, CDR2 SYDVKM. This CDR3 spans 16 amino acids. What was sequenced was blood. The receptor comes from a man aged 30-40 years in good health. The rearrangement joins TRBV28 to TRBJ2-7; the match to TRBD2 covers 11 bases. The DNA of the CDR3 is TGTGCCAGCAGTTTATCCCTAGCGGGGGGCTCCTACGAGCAGTACTTC. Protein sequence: CASSLSLAGGSYEQYF.